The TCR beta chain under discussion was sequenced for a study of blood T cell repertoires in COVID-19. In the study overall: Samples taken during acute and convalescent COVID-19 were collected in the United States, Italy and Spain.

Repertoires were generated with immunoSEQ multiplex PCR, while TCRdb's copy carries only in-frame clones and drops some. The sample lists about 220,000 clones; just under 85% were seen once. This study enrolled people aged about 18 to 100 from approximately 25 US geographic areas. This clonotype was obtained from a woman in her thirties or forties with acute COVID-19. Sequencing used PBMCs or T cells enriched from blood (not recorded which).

CDR3: CSAIRENGYTF. The CDR3 DNA reads TGCAGTGCTATCAGGGAAAACGGCTACACCTTC. The chain joins TRBV20-1 to TRBJ1-2; maybe TRBD1 (5 bases). Germline V CDR1 and CDR2: DFQATT, SNEGSKA (reference sequence). V lost 4 bases and J 8 bases, leaving 11 bases between the germline ends. This CDR3 has 11 amino acids.